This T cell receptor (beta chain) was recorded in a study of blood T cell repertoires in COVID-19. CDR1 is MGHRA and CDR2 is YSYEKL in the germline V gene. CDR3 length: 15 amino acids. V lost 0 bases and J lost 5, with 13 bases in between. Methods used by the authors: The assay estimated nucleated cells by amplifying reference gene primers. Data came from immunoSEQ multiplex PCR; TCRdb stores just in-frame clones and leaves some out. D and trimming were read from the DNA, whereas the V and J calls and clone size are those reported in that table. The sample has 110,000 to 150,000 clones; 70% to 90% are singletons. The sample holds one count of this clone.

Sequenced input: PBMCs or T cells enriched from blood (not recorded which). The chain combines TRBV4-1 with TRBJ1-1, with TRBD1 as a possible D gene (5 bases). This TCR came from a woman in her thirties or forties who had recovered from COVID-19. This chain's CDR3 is CASSQDSGGGTEAFF. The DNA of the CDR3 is TGCGCCAGCAGCCAAGATAGTGGCGGGGGAACTGAAGCTTTCTTT.